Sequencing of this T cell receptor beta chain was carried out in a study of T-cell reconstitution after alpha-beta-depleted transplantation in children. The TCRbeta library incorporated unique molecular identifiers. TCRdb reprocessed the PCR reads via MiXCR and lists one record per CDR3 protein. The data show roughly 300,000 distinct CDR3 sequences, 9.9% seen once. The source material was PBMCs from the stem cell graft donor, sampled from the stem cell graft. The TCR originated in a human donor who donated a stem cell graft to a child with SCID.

CDR3 sequence (DNA): TGTGCCAGCAGTTTATCCTCTAGCGGAGTTAACAATGAGCAGTTCTTC. This sequence encodes CASSLSSSGVNNEQFF. The rearrangement links TRBV27 to TRBJ2-1, with 7 bases fitting TRBD2. The trim removed 0 bases at V and 5 bases at J, leaving 7 bases unmatched. Per germline, CDR1 MNHEY and CDR2 SMNVEV (reference sequence). The CDR3 sequence is 16 residues long.